Presented here are 19 T cell receptor beta chains from one specimen sequenced in a study of blood T cell repertoires in COVID-19 (dated by TCRdb to 2018 to 2020). Libraries came from the immunoSEQ multiplex PCR assay. In TCRdb, the immuneACCESS table is reduced to in-frame sequences with V and J assigned. These tables do not hold every clone; where another copy was compared, an unresolved V gene accounts for under half, and the others remain unexplained. The sample table records around 310,000 clones; over 80% of these occur just once. The ten biggest clones cover about 5% of the sample. Sequencing was done on a sample of PBMCs or T cells enriched from blood (not recorded which). These receptors all come from a man in his thirties or forties who had recovered from COVID-19.

This chain uses TRBV6-5 with TRBJ2-5, with D maybe TRBD2 (7 bases). The CDR3 spans 15 residues. Germline V gene sequence: CDR1 MNHEY, CDR2 SVGAGI. The ends were cut back, 2 bases at V and 1 base at J, with 11 bases in the middle. CDR3 in amino acids: CASSYTRGAQETQYF. The CDR3 DNA reads TGTGCCAGCAGTTACACCCGGGGGGCCCAAGAGACCCAGTACTTC.

The chain has TRBV4-1 and TRBJ1-6; D remains ambiguous. Looked up from germline, CDR1 is MGHRA and CDR2 is YSYEKL. V gave up 4 bases and J gave up 9 bases, with 10 bases separating them. The CDR3 length is 13 residues. In nucleotides, the CDR3 is TGCGCCAGCAGCCCAGGAGGCGCTTCACCCCTCCACTTT. Translation gives CASSPGGASPLHF.

The chain links TRBV3-1 (or the pseudogene TRBV3-2) to TRBJ2-7, with 9 bases matching TRBD2. Germline loops: CDR1 LGHDT, CDR2 YNNKEL (reference sequence). This CDR3 is built from 13 residues. Trimming cost V 4 bases and J 6 bases; bases outside gene matches: 4. The CDR3 is CASSPSLAGEQYF. In DNA form, the CDR3 reads TGTGCCAGCAGCCCTTCACTAGCGGGCGAGCAGTACTTC.

V is TRBV28 and J is TRBJ1-1; D may be TRBD1 (6 bases). The V gene's germline CDR1 is MDHEN and CDR2 SYDVKM. The CDR3 has 14 residues. Trimming pared 5 bases from V and 0 bases from J, leaving 10 bases between. CDR3 amino acids: CASSIGQMNTEAFF. As DNA, the CDR3 is TGTGCCAGCAGTATTGGACAGATGAACACTGAAGCTTTCTTT.

The CDR3 sequence: CASSPGLSTGTQYF. CDR3 DNA: TGTGCCAGCTCACCAGGGTTGTCTACGGGGACCCAGTACTTC. The chain carries TRBV18 and TRBJ2-5; D unresolved. The germline gives CDR1 KGHSH, CDR2 LQKENI. The CDR3 consists of 14 residues. The V and J ends lost 2 bases and 7 bases respectively, with 14 bases between them.

The genes are TRBV27 and TRBJ2-1; 10 nucleotides agree with TRBD2. After removal of 4 bases from V and 5 bases from J, the junction contained 11 bases not matched to a gene. Germline loops: CDR1 MNHEY, CDR2 SMNVEV (reference sequence). This CDR3 has 17 amino acids. CDR3: CASSSSIAGGHHNEQFF. CDR3 DNA: TGTGCCAGCAGTTCTTCTATAGCGGGGGGCCATCACAATGAGCAGTTCTTC.

V and J are TRBV4-1 and TRBJ1-1; possibly TRBD1 for D (5 bases). The V end lost 5 bases, the J end lost 3 bases, and 10 bases lay between the germline ends. The CDR3 is made up of 13 amino acids. From germline, CDR1 is MGHRA and CDR2 YSYEKL. The DNA of the CDR3 is TGCGCCAGCAGCTGGGCGGGGGACACTGAAGCTTTCTTT. This encodes CASSWAGDTEAFF.

V usage is TRBV28 and J usage is TRBJ1-1, with TRBD1 identical over 8 bases. The germline V gene has CDR1 MDHEN and CDR2 SYDVKM. This CDR3 is 15 amino acids long. V shed 5 bases and J 1 base; nucleotides not matched to a gene: 6. CDR3 sequence (DNA): TGTGCCAGCAGTACAGGGGGGGACGCGAACACTGAAGCTTTCTTT. It encodes CASSTGGDANTEAFF.

This chain links TRBV19 with TRBJ1-5; no clear D gene. The CDR3 extends over 16 amino acids. The V and J ends lost 4 bases and 2 bases respectively, with 15 bases between them. CDR1 and CDR2 from the germline V gene are LNHDA and SQIVND (reference sequence). CDR3 coding DNA: TGTGCCAGTAGTACCCTCTGGGCTTCGGGCAATCAGCCCCAGCATTTT. As protein: CASSTLWASGNQPQHF.

CDR3 DNA sequence: TGTGCCACCAGCATTGGGAGAGATAGCAATCAGCCCCAGCATTTT. Translation: CATSIGRDSNQPQHF. The chain is built from TRBV15 and TRBJ1-5; no clear D. Germline CDR1 reads LNHNV; CDR2 reads YYDKDF (reference sequence). Trimming cost V 4 bases and J 0 bases, with 10 bases left between them. This CDR3 is built from 15 residues.

The chain couples TRBV28 to TRBJ1-5; tentative D call: TRBD1 (6 bases). Trimming removed 1 base at V and 1 base at J, with 14 bases between. Germline CDR1 MDHEN, CDR2 SYDVKM. This CDR3 has 17 amino acids. The CDR3 DNA reads TGTGCCAGCAGTTTATTATCCCACAGGGTGAGCAATCAGCCCCAGCATTTT. Its protein is CASSLLSHRVSNQPQHF.

V is TRBV18 and J is TRBJ2-2; 10 nucleotides agree with TRBD1. Trimming at V came to 1 base and at J to 7 bases, leaving 3 bases not matched to a gene. The CDR3 runs 15 residues. Germline lookup yields CDR1 KGHSH and CDR2 LQKENI. The chain's CDR3 is CASSPQTGGYGELFF. CDR3 in DNA: TGTGCCAGCTCACCACAGACAGGGGGCTACGGGGAGCTGTTTTTT.

J is TRBJ2-3 and V is TRBV28, with D uncertain. Germline CDR1 and CDR2: MDHEN and SYDVKM. There are 15 residues in the CDR3. The V and J ends lost 7 bases and 8 bases respectively, with 22 bases between them. The CDR3 spells CASISRRPRPGTQYF. CDR3 nucleotides: TGTGCCAGCATTTCGCGACGCCCGCGGCCCGGTACGCAGTATTTT.

CDR3 loop: CASSLDGTRNTEAFF. CDR3 sequence (DNA): TGCGCCAGCAGCTTGGACGGGACACGGAACACTGAAGCTTTCTTT. The chain has TRBV5-1 and TRBJ1-1; possibly TRBD1 for D (6 bases). CDR1 is SGHRS, CDR2 YFSETQ, per germline. V gave up 0 bases and J gave up 1 base, with 10 bases separating them. The CDR3 is 15 residues long.

The V and J genes are TRBV6-5 and TRBJ1-6; D unclear. This CDR3 has 15 residues. CDR1 and CDR2 from the germline V gene are MNHEY and SVGAGI. Trimming cost V 6 bases and J 5 bases, with 14 bases left between them. This CDR3 reads CASSPAATHNSPLHF. The CDR3 nucleotides read TGTGCCAGCAGCCCCGCAGCGACTCATAATTCACCCCTCCACTTT.

V and J are TRBV9 and TRBJ2-1, with D possibly TRBD1 on 7 matching bases. Germline V lookup: CDR1 SGDLS, CDR2 YYNGEE. The CDR3 contains 16 residues. Trimming pared 0 bases from V and 6 bases from J, leaving 16 bases between. CDR3 bases: TGTGCCAGCAGCGTAGGAGCAGGGGGGCTATTCAATGAGCAGTTCTTC. It codes for CASSVGAGGLFNEQFF. The whole variable domain, remainder taken from reference TRBV9 and TRBJ2-1, is DSGVTQTPKHLITATGQRVTLRCSPRSGDLSVYWYQQSLDQGLQFLIQYYNGEERAKGNILERFSAQQFPDLHSELNLSSLELGDSALYFCASSVGAGGLFNEQFFGPGTRLTVL.

The chain employs TRBV4-2 and TRBJ2-5; 7 bases are shared with TRBD2. This CDR3 region has 14 residues. V shed 1 base and J 5 bases; nucleotides not matched to a gene: 4. Germline V gene data show CDR1 as LGHNA and CDR2 as YNFKEQ. CDR3 sequence reads: CASSQGTREETQYF. Here the CDR3 DNA reads TGTGCCAGCAGCCAAGGGACTAGAGAGGAGACCCAGTACTTC.

The chain employs TRBV20-1 and TRBJ2-7; D perhaps matches TRBD1 (5 bases). The V gene's germline CDR1 is DFQATT and CDR2 SNEGSKA (reference sequence). The CDR3 runs 12 residues. Trimming cost V 4 bases and J 2 bases, with 9 bases left between them. The CDR3 DNA reads as TGCAGTGCTACTGACAGAACCTACGAGCAGTACTTC. Translation: CSATDRTYEQYF.

The V call is TRBV13, the J call TRBJ2-7; 9 bases agree with TRBD2. This CDR3 has 13 amino acids. V shed 6 bases, J shed 6 bases, and the junction held 6 bases outside the gene matches. CDR1 is PRHDT, CDR2 FYEKMQ, per germline (reference sequence). Here the CDR3 reads CASSHRTSVEQYF. CDR3 nucleotides: TGTGCCAGCAGTCACAGGACTAGCGTCGAGCAGTACTTC.